These T cell receptor beta chains were read from a single sample in a study of T-cell reconstitution after alpha-beta-depleted transplantation in children. TCRdb reprocessed the PCR reads via MiXCR and lists one record per CDR3 protein. The sample lists fewer than 1 million distinct CDR3 sequences, approximately 15% occurring once. Sample: PBMCs, mostly from graft donor cells, taken 360 days after TCRalphabeta/CD19-depleted stem cell transplant. The source of these receptors is a male patient aged 5 to 17 who had a stem cell transplant for acute lymphoblastic leukemia, so the T cells may come from the graft donor. Both conserved end residues are part of each CDR3. A D gene is named only where the DNA matches it firmly. Rows may omit the clone size; those that give it use once, few, many or a size class.

clone_size j_call v_call d_call cdr3_length cdr3_nt cdr3_aa
few TRBJ2-7 TRBV4-1 TRBD1 15 TGCGCCAGCAGCCAAGTTGTAGGGGGCTTCTACGAGCAGTACTTC CASSQVVGGFYEQYF
. TRBJ2-7 TRBV5-1 . 17 TGCGCCAGCAGCTTGGATGTCGGGCAGGGGCCCTTTTACGAGCAGTACTTC CASSLDVGQGPFYEQYF
. TRBJ1-2 TRBV14 . 15 TGTGCCAGCAGCCAAGATCCAGGGCCGTTCTATGGCTACACCTTC CASSQDPGPFYGYTF
few TRBJ2-1 TRBV5-1 . 14 TGCGCCAGCAGCTTGAGTAGGCTGGACAATGAGCAGTTCTTC CASSLSRLDNEQFF
few TRBJ2-1 TRBV3-1 TRBD1 17 TGTGCCAGCAGCCAAGATTCCGGGATTAGGGGGCAGAATGAGCAGTTCTTC CASSQDSGIRGQNEQFF
. TRBJ1-6 TRBV11-2 . 13 TGTGCCAGCAGCTTCCCGACGGTTTCACCCCTCCACTTT CASSFPTVSPLHF
. TRBJ1-1 TRBV5-1 . 16 TGCGCCAGCAGCTCGCGCCGGCCTTTGGGGAACACTGAAGCTTTCTTT CASSSRRPLGNTEAFF
few TRBJ2-1 TRBV2 TRBD2 12 TGTGCCAGCACTAGGGGCGGGGAGGGGCAGTTCTTC CASTRGGEGQFF
. TRBJ1-5 TRBV18 . 12 TGTGCCAGCTCACCATTCGCTCAGCCCCAGCATTTT CASSPFAQPQHF
. TRBJ2-7 TRBV20-1 TRBD2 19 TGCTGTGCTAGAGACTCCCGACTAGCGGGAGGGGTCTTTCCCTACGAGCAGTACTTC CCARDSRLAGGVFPYEQYF
. TRBJ1-2 TRBV30 . 13 TGTGCCTGGAGAGGAATAGGAAACTATGGCTACACCTTC CAWRGIGNYGYTF
. TRBJ1-2 TRBV4-1 TRBD1 13 TGCGCCAGCAGCCTAGGACAGGACCCTCAGTCCACCTTC CASSLGQDPQSTF
. TRBJ2-3 TRBV3-2 . 17 TGTGCCAGCACCCTACACGCCAGGGCGGGAGGCACAGATACGCAGTATTTT CASTLHARAGGTDTQYF
few TRBJ2-2 TRBV12-3/TRBV12-4 TRBD2 17 TGTGCCAGCAGTTCCCGCCTAGCGGGGCGTTACACCGGGGAGCTGTTTTTT CASSSRLAGRYTGELFF
few TRBJ2-7 TRBV10-3 . 15 TGTGCCATCAGTGAGGAGACTATGCTAGCCTACGAGCAGTACTTC CAISEETMLAYEQYF
. TRBJ2-3 TRBV5-1 TRBD1 14 TGCGCCAGCAGCTTGGCCCTATGGGACAGGGTTAGGTATTTT CASSLALWDRVRYF
. TRBJ2-1 TRBV20-1 TRBD2 16 TGCAGTGCTCGACCCCGGACTAGCGGGTCCTACAATGAGCAGTTCTTC CSARPRTSGSYNEQFF
few TRBJ2-6 TRBV7-8 TRBD1 17 TGTGCCAGCAGCTTAGGGAGGACAGGCCCTGGGGCCAACGTCCTGACTTTC CASSLGRTGPGANVLTF
. TRBJ2-7 TRBV3-1 . 14 TGTGCCAGCAGCGGGCGCGGGTATTCGGCCGAGCAGTACTTC CASSGRGYSAEQYF
. TRBJ2-7 TRBV20-1 . 13 TGCAGTGCTAGAATCGGCGGTACCTACGAGCAGTACTTC CSARIGGTYEQYF
many TRBJ2-5 TRBV2 . 11 TGTGCCAGCAGGGGGGCGGAGACCCAGTACTTC CASRGAETQYF
few TRBJ2-3 TRBV27 TRBD2 17 TGTGCCAGCAGCTACCTACCTAGCGGAGCTAGCACAGATACGCAGTATTTT CASSYLPSGASTDTQYF
. TRBJ2-3 TRBV6-5 . 16 TGTGCCAGCAGTTACCCCGGGACGGAACCCACAGATACGCAGTATTTT CASSYPGTEPTDTQYF
few TRBJ2-3 TRBV20-1 TRBD2 15 TGCAGTGCTAGAGAAGTGGGAGGGCCGATGGATACGCAGTATTTT CSAREVGGPMDTQYF